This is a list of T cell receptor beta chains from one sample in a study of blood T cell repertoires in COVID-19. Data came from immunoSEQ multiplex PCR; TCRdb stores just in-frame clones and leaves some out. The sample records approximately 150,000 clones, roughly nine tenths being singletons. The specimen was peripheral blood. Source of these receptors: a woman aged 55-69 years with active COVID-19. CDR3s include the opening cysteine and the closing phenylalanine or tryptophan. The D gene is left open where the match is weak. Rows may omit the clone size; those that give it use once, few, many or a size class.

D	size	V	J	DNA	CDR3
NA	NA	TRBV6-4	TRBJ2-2	TGTGCCAGCAGCCCAGCGGGTCAGAGCACCGGGGAGCTGTTTTTT	CASSPAGQSTGELFF
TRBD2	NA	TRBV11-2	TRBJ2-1	TGTGCCAGCAGCTTAGAAGGTGCGGGAGGTCGAGGAAGGTTCTTC	CASSLEGAGGRGRFF
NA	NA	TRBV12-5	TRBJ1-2	TGTGCTAGTGGTTTGGGGGGACAAATTGGGCACACCTTC	CASGLGGQIGHTF
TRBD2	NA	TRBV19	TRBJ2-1	TGTGCCAGTAGTATTGCCAGCGGGAGATCCGATGAGCAGTTCTTC	CASSIASGRSDEQFF
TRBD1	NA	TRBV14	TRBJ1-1	TGTGCCAGCAGCCAAGTCCTTAACCGGGACAGGGGGCGGATCAGGAACACTGAAGCTTTCTTT	CASSQVLNRDRGRIRNTEAFF
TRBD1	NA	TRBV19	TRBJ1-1	TGTGCCAGTAGTCCCTTGGACAGGGTGAACACTGAAGCTTTCTTT	CASSPLDRVNTEAFF
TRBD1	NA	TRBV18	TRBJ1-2	TGTGCCAGCTCACCGAGGACGACAGGGGGCGGAAGTGGCTACACCTTC	CASSPRTTGGGSGYTF
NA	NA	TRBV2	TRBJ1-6	TGTGCCAGCAGTGAGCTGCCGGGTTGGGCCCTCCACTTT	CASSELPGWALHF
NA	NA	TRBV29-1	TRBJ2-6	TGCAGCGTTGGACAGTACTCTGGGGCCAACGTCCTGACTTTC	CSVGQYSGANVLTF
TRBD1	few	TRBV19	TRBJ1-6	TGTGCCAGTAGTGCCCAACAGGGGGACGGTTCACCCCTCCACTTT	CASSAQQGDGSPLHF
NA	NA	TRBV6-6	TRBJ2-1	TGTGCCAGCAGTTACTCGGAGGTCCCTAGGGAGCAGTTCTTC	CASSYSEVPREQFF
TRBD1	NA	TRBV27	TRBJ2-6	TGTGCCAGCAGTTTATACAGGGGCAACTCTGGGGCCAACGTCCTGACTTTC	CASSLYRGNSGANVLTF
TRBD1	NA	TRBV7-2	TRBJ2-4	TGTGCCAGCAGCTTAGCGTACTACAGGGGGGCCAAAAACATTCAGTACTTC	CASSLAYYRGAKNIQYF
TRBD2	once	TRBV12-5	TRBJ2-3	TGTGCTAGTGGTTTGCTCCCCGGACTAGCGGGAGGGCCTGTTACGCAGTATTTT	CASGLLPGLAGGPVTQYF
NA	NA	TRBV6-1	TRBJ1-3	TGTGCCAGCAGTGAAGGGCAGGGAGGGTCTGGAAACACCATATATTTT	CASSEGQGGSGNTIYF
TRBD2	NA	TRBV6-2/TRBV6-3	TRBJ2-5	TGTGCCAGCAGCCAGGTCCTAACTAGCGGGAGTGAGACCCAGTACTTC	CASSQVLTSGSETQYF
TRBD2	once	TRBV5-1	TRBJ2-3	TGCGCCAGCTGGGGACTAGCGGGCACAGATACGCAGTATTTT	CASWGLAGTDTQYF
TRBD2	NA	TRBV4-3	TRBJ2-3	TGCGCCAGCAGCCAAGATTGGGGACTAGCGGGAGGGCCACCAGATACGCAGTATTTT	CASSQDWGLAGGPPDTQYF
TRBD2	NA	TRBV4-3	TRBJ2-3	TGCGCCAGCAGCCAAGACGGAGCGGGAGGTCTTGATACGCAGTATTTT	CASSQDGAGGLDTQYF
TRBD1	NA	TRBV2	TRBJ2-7	TGTGCCAGCAGTCCCCGGGACAGCTACGAGCAGTACTTC	CASSPRDSYEQYF
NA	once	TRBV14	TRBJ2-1	TGTGCCAGCAGCCAAGACAGGGGCTGGGGAAGCTCCTACAATGAGCAGTTCTTC	CASSQDRGWGSSYNEQFF
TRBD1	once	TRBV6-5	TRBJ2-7	TGTGCCAGCAGTTACGGGGACAGGGGGATCGAGCAGTACTTC	CASSYGDRGIEQYF
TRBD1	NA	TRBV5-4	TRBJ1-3	TGTGCCAGCAGCAACCAGGGGGGTCGCTCTGGAAACACCATATATTTT	CASSNQGGRSGNTIYF
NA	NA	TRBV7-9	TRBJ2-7	TGTGCCAGCAGCCAGCTACCATGGCAGGGCTACGAGCAGTACTTC	CASSQLPWQGYEQYF
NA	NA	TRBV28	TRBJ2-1	TGTGCCAGCAGTTTAGGGGGGTTTTATCGCGGTCGGAATGAGCAGTTCTTC	CASSLGGFYRGRNEQFF
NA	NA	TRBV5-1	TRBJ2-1	TGCGCCAGCAGCTTGGAGTGGACTAAGCAGTTCTTC	CASSLEWTKQFF
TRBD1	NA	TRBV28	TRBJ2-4	TGTGCCAGCAGTCCGAGTTCCGGGACAGGGGACGTTCAGTACTTC	CASSPSSGTGDVQYF
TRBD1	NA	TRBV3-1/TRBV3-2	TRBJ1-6	TGTGCCAGCAGCCAAGGCAGGGGGTATAATTCACCCCTCCACTTT	CASSQGRGYNSPLHF
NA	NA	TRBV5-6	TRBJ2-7	TGTGCCAGCAGCTTGGGCCCTAGCGAAGCCTACGAGCAGTACTTC	CASSLGPSEAYEQYF
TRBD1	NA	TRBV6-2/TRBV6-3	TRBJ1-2	TGTGCCAGCAGTGACCACGACGGGGACAGAAACTATGGCTACACCTTC	CASSDHDGDRNYGYTF
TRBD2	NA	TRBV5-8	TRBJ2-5	TGTGCCAGCAGCTTGCCGGCTAGCGGGAGCAGGGAGACCCAGTACTTC	CASSLPASGSRETQYF
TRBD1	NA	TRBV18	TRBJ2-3	TGTGCCAGCTCAACGGGACAGGACACAGATACGCAGTATTTT	CASSTGQDTDTQYF
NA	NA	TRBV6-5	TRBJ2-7	TGTGCCAGCAGTTACTCCATCGGACAGACCTACGAGCAGTACTTC	CASSYSIGQTYEQYF
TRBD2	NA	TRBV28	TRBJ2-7	TGTGCCAGCAGGGGACTAGCGGGGACCTACGAGCAGTACTTC	CASRGLAGTYEQYF
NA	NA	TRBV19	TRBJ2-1	TGTGCCAGTAGTATTTTAGCGAACAATGAGCAGTTCTTC	CASSILANNEQFF
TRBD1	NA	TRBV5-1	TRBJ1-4	TGCGCCAGCAGGACGAGGAGGGACAGTCCTAATGAAAAACTGTTTTTT	CASRTRRDSPNEKLFF
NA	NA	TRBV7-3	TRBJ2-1	TGTGCCAGCAGCTTAAGTTCGGGGGGCAGTTACAATGAGCAGTTCTTC	CASSLSSGGSYNEQFF
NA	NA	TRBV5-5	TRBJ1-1	TGTGCCAGCAGGGGGAGAGAGAACACTGAAGCTTTCTTT	CASRGRENTEAFF
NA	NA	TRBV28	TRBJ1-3	TGTGCCAGTCTACCCCCTTCTGGAAACACCATATATTTT	CASLPPSGNTIYF
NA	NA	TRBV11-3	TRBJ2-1	TGTGCCAGCAGTCGGGTGGGCAATGAGCAGTTCTTC	CASSRVGNEQFF
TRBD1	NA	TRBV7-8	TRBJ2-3	TGTGCCAGCAGCTGGACGGGACAGGGGAGCCGGGATACGCAGTATTTT	CASSWTGQGSRDTQYF
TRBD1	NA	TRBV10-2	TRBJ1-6	TGCGCCAGCAGCGAGGGGACAGGGGCGAATTCACCCCTCCACTTT	CASSEGTGANSPLHF
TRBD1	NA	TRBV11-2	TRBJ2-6	TGTGCCAGCAGCTCCCCGGGACAGCTCTCTGGGGCCAACGTCCTGACTTTC	CASSSPGQLSGANVLTF
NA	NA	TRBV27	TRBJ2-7	TGTGCCAGCAGTCGGTACAGCGGGTCCTCCTACGAGCAGTACTTC	CASSRYSGSSYEQYF
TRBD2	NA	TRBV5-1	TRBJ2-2	TGCGCCAGCAGCAGGATAGCGGGAGCCAACACCGGGGAGCTGTTTTTT	CASSRIAGANTGELFF
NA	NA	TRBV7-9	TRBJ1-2	TGTGCCAGCAGCTTAGCCCGGAGGGATGGCTACACCTTC	CASSLARRDGYTF
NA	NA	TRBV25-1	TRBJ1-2	TGTGCCAGCAGTGAAGGACACGGGTATGGCTACACCTTC	CASSEGHGYGYTF
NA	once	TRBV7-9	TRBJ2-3	TGTGCCAGCAGCTTTTCCGCCGGGACACAAACAGATACGCAGTATTTT	CASSFSAGTQTDTQYF
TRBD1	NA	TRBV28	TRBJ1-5	TGTGCCAGCAGTGCACTGGGACAGGGGGCCACTCAGCCCCAGCATTTT	CASSALGQGATQPQHF
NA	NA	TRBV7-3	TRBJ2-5	TGTGCCAGCAGCCCCGGGTCCCAAGAGACCCAGTACTTC	CASSPGSQETQYF
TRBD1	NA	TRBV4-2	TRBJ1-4	TGTGCCAGCAGCCGACGGACAGGGGGCGATGAAAAACTGTTTTTT	CASSRRTGGDEKLFF
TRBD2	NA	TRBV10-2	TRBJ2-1	TGCGCCAGCAGTCTAGCGGGAGGCCCCTACAATGAGCAGTTCTTC	CASSLAGGPYNEQFF